Listed below are T cell receptor beta chains from one sample, sequenced in a study of T cells and Merkel cell carcinoma outcomes. Method: immunoSEQ multiplex PCR; TCRdb's copy keeps in-frame clones and lacks some. The top ten hold around 2.8% of the sample, which has under 8,000 clones, roughly 91% seen once. Material for sequencing was tumor tissue from Merkel cell carcinoma. The receptors were gathered from a human donor with Merkel cell carcinoma. Both conserved end residues are part of each CDR3. A D gene is named only where the DNA matches it firmly. Size is omitted from some rows. Given values are once, few, many or a class for expanded clones.

TRBJ2-2 . . TRBV4-1 TGCGCCAGCAGCCCCGAAGGAACATCGAACACCGGGGAGCTGTTTTTT CASSPEGTSNTGELFF
TRBJ2-3 TRBD1 . TRBV25-1 TGTGCCAGCAGTGAATGGGAACAGGGGGCTGGCACAGATACGCAGTATTTT CASSEWEQGAGTDTQYF
TRBJ1-1 . . TRBV30 TGTGCCTGGAGTAGAGAGAACACTGAAGCTTTCTTT CAWSRENTEAFF
TRBJ2-6 . . TRBV4-2 TGTGCCAGCAGCCAACCGGGACGAGTAGTCGTCCTGACTTTC CASSQPGRVVVLTF
TRBJ2-1 TRBD1 . TRBV7-2 TGTGCCAGCAGCCCGAGGTCGGGGACAGGGTTCTACAATGAGCAGTTCTTC CASSPRSGTGFYNEQFF
TRBJ2-3 . . TRBV7-3 TGTGCCAGCAGCGGTAGCACTGGGGATACGCAGTATTTT CASSGSTGDTQYF
TRBJ1-1 TRBD1 . TRBV7-3 TGTGCCAGCAGCTTTACCGGGACAGGGAGTACTGAAGCTTTCTTT CASSFTGTGSTEAFF
TRBJ1-5 . . TRBV30 TGTGCCTGGACAGGGAACGTAAATCAGCCCCAGCATTTT CAWTGNVNQPQHF
TRBJ1-1 . . TRBV19 TGTGCCAGTAGCTCCAGGGAGCGGACTTTCTTT CASSSRERTFF
TRBJ2-7 TRBD1 . TRBV5-4 TGTGCCAGCAGCTTCGACAGGGCGCCCTACGAGCAGTACTTC CASSFDRAPYEQYF
TRBJ2-2 TRBD2 . TRBV13 TGTGCCAGCAGCTACCAGACCCCGGGACTAGCGGTGAACGCGAACACCGGGGAGCTGTTTTTT CASSYQTPGLAVNANTGELFF
TRBJ2-7 TRBD1 . TRBV6-5 TGTGCCAGCAGTTATGCCCCGGCCAGGGGGAGCTGGTACTTC CASSYAPARGSWYF
TRBJ2-1 . . TRBV10-3 TGTGCCCTTGCAGGTGCAGAATCCAATGAGCAGTTCTTC CALAGAESNEQFF
TRBJ2-3 TRBD1 . TRBV18 TGTGCCAGCTCACCTCAATCCAGGGGGCCAGATACGCAGTATTTT CASSPQSRGPDTQYF
TRBJ1-2 . . TRBV18 TGTGCCAGCTCACCCCGGACGGGGGATGGCTACACCTTC CASSPRTGDGYTF
TRBJ2-2 . . TRBV7-2 TGTGCCAGCAGCCACACCAGTACCACCGGGGAGCTGTTTTTT CASSHTSTTGELFF
TRBJ1-4 . . TRBV21-1 TGTGCCAGCAGCCCCCAGGGACAGGTCGAAGTGGGTAATGAAAAACTGTTTTTT CASSPQGQVEVGNEKLFF
TRBJ2-3 . . TRBV21-1 TGTGCCAGCAGCAAAGAGGGACAGGGGGGAATGTGTCAGACAGATACGCAGTATTTT CASSKEGQGGMCQTDTQYF
TRBJ2-7 TRBD1 . TRBV28 TGTGCCAGCACCTCCCCGGGACAGGGGCCTATCGAGCAGTACTTC CASTSPGQGPIEQYF
TRBJ1-1 TRBD1 . TRBV7-9 TGTGCCAGCAGCCCGCGACGGGACAGACCTATGAACACTGAAGCTTTCTTT CASSPRRDRPMNTEAFF
TRBJ1-5 . . TRBV5-8 TGTGCCAGCAACCCCTCCGGGGGCAATCAGCCCCAGCATTTT CASNPSGGNQPQHF
TRBJ1-2 . . TRBV7-9 TGTGCCAGCACCTCGGGGCAGTTCTATGGCTACACCTTC CASTSGQFYGYTF
TRBJ1-4 . . TRBV27 TGTGCCAGCAGTTTATCTCTTGAGGGAAAACTGTTTTTT CASSLSLEGKLFF
TRBJ1-2 TRBD1 . TRBV27 TGTGCCAGCAAGACAGGGAAATTGGGGAACTATGGCTACACCTTC CASKTGKLGNYGYTF
TRBJ1-1 . . TRBV13 TGTGCCAGCAGCTTAAGGGTGACACGGGGAAATGAAGCTTTCTTT CASSLRVTRGNEAFF
TRBJ2-2 . once TRBV7-2 TGTGCCAGCAGCTTATTAGGCTCCGGGGGGCCCCCCGGGGAGCTGTTTTTT CASSLLGSGGPPGELFF
TRBJ2-3 TRBD2 . TRBV7-9 TGTGCCAGCAGCTTAGCGAGCGGGGAGAGCACAGATACGCAGTATTTT CASSLASGESTDTQYF
TRBJ2-5 . once TRBV7-8 TGTGCCAGCAGCCGGCAAGAGACCCAGTACTTC CASSRQETQYF
TRBJ1-5 . . TRBV19 TGTGCCAGTAGCCCGGGCCCGGGTACTCAGCCCCAGCATTTT CASSPGPGTQPQHF
TRBJ1-6 . . TRBV2 TGTGGGAGTTCGGCCGGGGTTAATTCACCCCTCCACTTT CGSSAGVNSPLHF
TRBJ1-6 . . TRBV4-1 TGCGCCAGCAGCCAAGCCACAGGGCCCAATAATTCACCCCTCCACTTT CASSQATGPNNSPLHF
TRBJ2-3 . . TRBV21-1 TGTGCCAGCAGCAAACTCCTCCGACTAGCGCATTTT CASSKLLRLAHF
TRBJ1-5 . once TRBV21-1 TGTGCCAGCAGCAACAGGGGGCGAAAAAGCAATCAGCCCCAGCATTTT CASSNRGRKSNQPQHF
TRBJ2-5 . . TRBV19 TGTGCCAGTAGTAAATTCGAGTTCGCTCGAGAGACCCAGTACTTC CASSKFEFARETQYF
TRBJ2-3 . . TRBV9 TGTGCCAGCAGCGCCCGAAGCGATTACACAGATACGCATTATTTT CASSARSDYTDTHYF
TRBJ1-2 TRBD1 once TRBV9 TGTGCCAGCAGCCCAGGGGGATCCTATGGCTACACCTTC CASSPGGSYGYTF
TRBJ2-5 . . TRBV7-2 TGTGCCAGCAGCTTAGGAGGTACCTGGACCCAGTACTTC CASSLGGTWTQYF
TRBJ2-5 TRBD1 . TRBV9 TGTGCCAGCAGCCTTAGAGGCGCAACAGGGGAAGAGACCCAGTACTTC CASSLRGATGEETQYF
TRBJ2-2 . once TRBV9 TGTGCCAGCAGACGGACGGTTAACACCGGGGAGCTGTTTTTT CASRRTVNTGELFF
TRBJ1-1 . . TRBV29-1 TGCAGCGTGGCGGGACGGGCGAACACTGAAGCTTTCTTT CSVAGRANTEAFF
TRBJ2-3 TRBD2 . TRBV7-9 TGTGCCAGCTCCGGAGCGGGGATAACAGATACGCAGTATTTT CASSGAGITDTQYF
TRBJ2-4 TRBD1 . TRBV29-1 TGCAGCGTGAGTCAGGGGGCTGGGGCCAAAAACATTCAGTACTTC CSVSQGAGAKNIQYF
TRBJ1-1 . . TRBV2 TGTGCCAGCACTCGGCAGGCTGACACTGAAGCTTTCTTT CASTRQADTEAFF
TRBJ2-7 . . TRBV5-4 TGTGCCAGCAGCTTGGGCAGGTATAACACCTACGAGCAGTACTTC CASSLGRYNTYEQYF
TRBJ1-6 TRBD1 . TRBV7-3 TGTGCCAGCAGCGAAACCGGGACAGGGAATTCACCCCTCCACTTT CASSETGTGNSPLHF
TRBJ2-5 TRBD2 . TRBV11-1 TGTGCCAGCAGCCAAGGGGGGACTAGCGAGGTGAATTATTTGGAGACCCAGTACTTC CASSQGGTSEVNYLETQYF
TRBJ1-3 TRBD1 . TRBV2 TGTGCCAGCAATCCAGGGGGCGGTGGAAACACCATATATTTT CASNPGGGGNTIYF
TRBJ2-3 . once TRBV15 TGTGCCACCAGCCCGGGCGGGCCAGATACGCAGTATTTT CATSPGGPDTQYF
TRBJ2-5 TRBD1 . TRBV6-1 TGTGCCAGCAGTGAATTCGGGACAGGGGGACAAGAGACCCAGTACTTC CASSEFGTGGQETQYF
TRBJ2-3 TRBD1 . TRBV11-1 TGTGCCAGCAGCAAAGGGGGCCTCACAGATACGCAGTATTTT CASSKGGLTDTQYF
TRBJ2-5 . . TRBV5-1 TGCGCCAGCAGCTTCTCCGGGCCACAAGAGACCCAGTACTTC CASSFSGPQETQYF
TRBJ2-1 TRBD2 once TRBV9 TGTGCCAGCAATCGACTAGCGGGGGACTCCAGGGAGCAGTTCTTC CASNRLAGDSREQFF
TRBJ2-5 . . TRBV7-8 TGTGCCAGCAGCTCCCCCGTTGGGGGAGGAGTTGGGACCCAGTACTTC CASSSPVGGGVGTQYF
TRBJ2-2 . few TRBV7-3 TGTGCCAGCAGCTTAACGGGGAACACCGGGGAGCTGTTTTTT CASSLTGNTGELFF
TRBJ1-2 . . TRBV7-6 TGTGCCAGCAGCTTAAAACAGACTTCTGCTTTCTATGGCTACACCTTC CASSLKQTSAFYGYTF
TRBJ1-2 TRBD1 . TRBV30 TGTGCCTGGAGTGACAGGGGTTCTGGCTACACCTTC CAWSDRGSGYTF
TRBJ1-1 . . TRBV10-2 TGCGCCAGCCGGCAGAACACTGAAGCTTTCTTT CASRQNTEAFF
TRBJ1-2 . . TRBV9 TGTGCCAGCAGCGCTTATACGGCCAGGGTTGGCTACACCTTC CASSAYTARVGYTF